Each of the 25 T cell receptor beta chains below was sequenced from the same sample in a study of vaccination effects on CD4 cells after COVID-19. Researchers isolated CD4+ T cells once 9 to 11 days of culture had elapsed. Every participant took two doses of the BNT162b2 or mRNA-1273 vaccine. Their antigens remain unidentified. The repertoire was sequenced with immunoSEQ multiplex PCR; TCRdb's copy has only in-frame clones and lacks some. The sample has tens of thousands of clones, about 63% seen once. The specimen comprised CD4+ T cells from PBMCs cultured without peptide, sampled after COVID-19 vaccination. All receptors come from a human donor who received a COVID-19 vaccine.

This sequence joins TRBV15 and TRBJ2-5, with D tentatively TRBD2 (5 bases). The V and J ends lost 0 bases and 4 bases respectively, with 9 bases between them. Germline lookup yields CDR1 LNHNV and CDR2 YYDKDF (reference sequence). This CDR3 has 14 amino acids. This CDR3 is CATSRDRGPETQYF. CDR3 sequence (DNA): TGTGCCACCAGCAGAGATCGGGGTCCAGAGACCCAGTACTTC.

V gene TRBV18 combines with J gene TRBJ1-1; 8 bases fit TRBD1. From germline, CDR1 is KGHSH and CDR2 LQKENI. CDR3 length equals 13 residues. Trimming took 5 bases from V and 4 from J; bases not matched to a gene: 3. The CDR3: CASSRTGGTEAFF. Here the CDR3 DNA reads TGTGCCAGCTCAAGAACAGGGGGCACTGAAGCTTTCTTT.

The rearrangement joins TRBV6-4 to TRBJ2-3; D call uncertain. CDR1 is MRHNA, CDR2 SNTAGT, per germline. Trimming took 0 bases from V and 3 from J, leaving 7 bases between them. This CDR3 comprises 14 residues. Here the CDR3 DNA reads TGTGCCAGCAGTGACTCGATCGGAACAGATACGCAGTATTTT. As protein: CASSDSIGTDTQYF.

Only a few counts were recorded for this clone. This chain joins TRBV29-1 and TRBJ2-7; 9 bases match TRBD1. The length of the CDR3 is 14 residues. V shed 6 bases and J 2 bases; nucleotides not matched to a gene: 8. The V gene's germline CDR1 is SQVTM and CDR2 ANQGSEA. The CDR3 DNA reads as TGCAGCGTCTCCTTGGGGACAGGGACCTACGAGCAGTACTTC. This translates into CSVSLGTGTYEQYF.

V is TRBV5-1 and J is TRBJ1-2, with D maybe TRBD1 (5 bases). The germline V gene encodes CDR1 SGHRS and CDR2 YFSETQ. The CDR3 is 15 residues long. V lost 4 bases and J lost 1, with 14 bases in between. CDR3 region: CASSQRGDLNYGYTF. In nucleotides, the CDR3 is TGCGCCAGCAGCCAACGGGGGGATCTTAACTATGGCTACACCTTC.

The chain recombines TRBV18 with TRBJ1-6; possibly TRBD1 for D (6 bases). The germline V gene encodes CDR1 KGHSH and CDR2 LQKENI. The CDR3 runs to 16 residues. V gave up 2 bases and J gave up 7 bases, with 15 bases separating them. Here the CDR3 DNA reads TGTGCCAGCTCACCAAACTCCGGACAGAACAATTCACCCCTCCACTTT. Its translation: CASSPNSGQNNSPLHF.

The chain uses TRBV6-5 and TRBJ1-2; 7 bases agree with TRBD1. Germline values: CDR1 MNHEY, CDR2 SVGAGI. The CDR3 has 14 residues. The junction had 12 bases not matched to a gene; V was cut back by 7 bases and J by 7 bases. Here the CDR3 DNA reads TGTGCCAGCACCCACCCCGAAGGGACAGCTGGCTACACCTTC. Translated, it gives CASTHPEGTAGYTF.

The rearrangement joins TRBV29-1 to TRBJ2-3; 10 bases agree with TRBD2. The length of the CDR3 is 14 residues. Losses at the gene ends were 7 bases for V and 4 bases for J; bases not matched to a gene: 8. The germline gives CDR1 SQVTM, CDR2 ANQGSEA. This CDR3 reads CSGKLGLAADTQYF. The CDR3 nucleotides are TGCAGCGGGAAACTAGGACTAGCGGCAGATACGCAGTATTTT.

The chain is built from TRBV19 and TRBJ1-2; no clear D gene. The germline V and J ends were trimmed by 3 bases and 2 bases, with 13 bases remaining between them. Germline V gene lookup returns CDR1 LNHDA and CDR2 SQIVND (reference sequence). The CDR3 loop spans 15 amino acids. The CDR3 sequence: CASSISDYLNYGYTF. The DNA of the CDR3 is TGTGCCAGTAGTATTAGCGACTACCTGAACTATGGCTACACCTTC.

The rearrangement links TRBV9 to TRBJ2-1; TRBD2 matches 7 bases. Trimming at V came to 0 bases and at J to 8 bases, leaving 5 bases not matched to a gene. Looked up from germline, CDR1 is SGDLS and CDR2 is YYNGEE. CDR3 size: 14 residues. CDR3 nucleotides: TGTGCCAGCAGCGTAGACGGGGGGAGATATGAGCAGTTCTTC. It translates to CASSVDGGRYEQFF.

This clone showed up just a few times. V is TRBV19 and J is TRBJ1-2, with TRBD1 identical over 7 bases. Looked up from germline, CDR1 is LNHDA and CDR2 is SQIVND (reference sequence). V was clipped by 4 bases and J by 3 bases; unmatched bases: 5. The CDR3 spans 14 residues. The CDR3 is CASSTGQVDYGYTF. CDR3 nucleotides: TGTGCCAGTAGTACTGGACAGGTTGACTATGGCTACACCTTC.

The chain combines TRBV5-6 with TRBJ1-5; D gene unclear. Germline CDR1 and CDR2: SGHDT and YYEEEE. The CDR3 is 16 amino acids. V lost 3 bases and J lost 0, with 13 bases in between. CDR3 in amino acids: CASSSHGFYSNQPQHF. DNA of the CDR3: TGTGCCAGCAGCTCCCACGGGTTTTATAGCAATCAGCCCCAGCATTTT.

The chain recombines TRBV19 with TRBJ1-5, with 7 positions matching TRBD1. The germline V gene has CDR1 LNHDA and CDR2 SQIVND (reference sequence). The CDR3 covers 16 residues. V dropped 4 bases and J dropped 0; count of bases not matched to a gene: 6. The chain's CDR3 is CASSTLTGVSNQPQHF. Written as DNA, the CDR3 is TGTGCCAGTAGTACGTTAACAGGGGTTAGCAATCAGCCCCAGCATTTT.

The chain couples TRBV5-4 to TRBJ2-1; D is unresolved. The CDR3 contains 14 residues. Germline assignment: CDR1 SGHNT and CDR2 YYREEE (reference sequence). The ends were cut back, 0 bases at V and 5 bases at J, with 9 bases in the middle. CDR3 sequence reads: CASSLGALNNEQFF. Written as DNA, the CDR3 is TGTGCCAGCAGCTTGGGGGCCTTAAACAATGAGCAGTTCTTC. Combining the CDR3 with reference TRBV5-4 and TRBJ2-1 gives the whole variable domain ETGVTQSPTHLIKTRGQQVTLRCSSQSGHNTVSWYQQALGQGPQFIFQYYREEENGRGNFPPRFSGLQFPNYSSELNVNALELDDSALYLCASSLGALNNEQFFGPGTRLTVL.

This clone showed up just once. The chain employs TRBV4-2 and TRBJ1-1, with 9 bases lining up with TRBD1. The CDR3 loop spans 16 amino acids. V trimming: 3 bases; J trimming: 4 bases; junction bases outside the gene matches: 9. Per germline, CDR1 LGHNA and CDR2 YNFKEQ. The CDR3, as DNA: TGTGCCAGCAGCCACAGTACAGGGGGCAAGTTCACTGAAGCTTTCTTT. Amino acid sequence: CASSHSTGGKFTEAFF.

This clone was counted only a few times. The V call is TRBV29-1, the J call TRBJ2-3, with 8 bases aligning to TRBD2. CDR3 length: 14 amino acids. V dropped 4 bases and J dropped 1; count of bases not matched to a gene: 4. From germline, CDR1 is SQVTM and CDR2 ANQGSEA. The CDR3 sequence: CSVASGYGTDTQYF. DNA for the CDR3: TGCAGCGTTGCTAGCGGGTATGGCACAGATACGCAGTATTTT.

The chain joins TRBV11-3 to TRBJ2-3; D remains unclear. V lost 5 bases to trimming and J lost 0 bases, with 3 bases between them. Germline CDR1 reads SGHNT; CDR2 reads YENEEA. The CDR3 is 12 residues long. For the CDR3, the DNA is TGTGCCAGCAGCCAGAGCACAGATACGCAGTATTTT. As protein: CASSQSTDTQYF.

The chain recombines TRBV6-1 with TRBJ2-1; 12 bases are a match to TRBD2. V shed 2 bases and J 4 bases; nucleotides not matched to a gene: 0. The germline V gene encodes CDR1 MNHNS and CDR2 SASEGT. The CDR3 has 15 amino acids. DNA of the CDR3: TGTGCCAGCAGTGAACTAGCGGGAGGGTACAATGAGCAGTTCTTC. As protein: CASSELAGGYNEQFF.

V gene TRBV9 combines with J gene TRBJ2-6; the D is unclear. CDR3 length: 15 residues. The V end lost 4 bases, the J end lost 2 bases, and 10 bases lay between the germline ends. CDR1 is SGDLS and CDR2 is YYNGEE in the germline V gene. As DNA, the CDR3 is TGTGCCAGCAGCCCCGCCGTTACTGGGGCCAACGTCCTGACTTTC. This sequence encodes CASSPAVTGANVLTF. Drawing the rest from reference TRBV9 and TRBJ2-6, the complete variable domain is DSGVTQTPKHLITATGQRVTLRCSPRSGDLSVYWYQQSLDQGLQFLIQYYNGEERAKGNILERFSAQQFPDLHSELNLSSLELGDSALYFCASSPAVTGANVLTFGAGSRLTVL.

The genes are TRBV5-1 and TRBJ2-1; 10 bases are shared with TRBD2. Trimming removed 2 bases from V and 6 bases from J; junction bases left unmatched: 5. Germline values: CDR1 SGHRS, CDR2 YFSETQ. This CDR3 has 15 residues. The CDR3 protein is CASSLALAGVNEQFF. CDR3 nucleotides: TGCGCCAGCAGCTTAGCTCTAGCGGGAGTCAATGAGCAGTTCTTC.

This clone was seen only a few times. The V call is TRBV20-1, the J call TRBJ2-1, with 7 bases fitting TRBD1. With V trimmed by 5 bases and J by 0 bases, 10 bases remained unmatched. Germline CDR1 DFQATT, CDR2 SNEGSKA (reference sequence). The CDR3 consists of 16 residues. CDR3 residues: CSACGQELFSYNEQFF. The CDR3 DNA follows: TGCAGTGCTTGTGGACAGGAACTATTCTCCTACAATGAGCAGTTCTTC.

A few counts support this clone. The CDR3 loop reads CASSIPGQGTYGYTF. As DNA, the CDR3 is TGCGCCAGCAGCATTCCGGGACAGGGGACCTATGGCTACACCTTC. The genes are TRBV5-1 and TRBJ1-2; the match to TRBD1 covers 10 bases. V lost 4 bases to trimming and J lost 4 bases; unmatched junction nucleotides: 7. CDR3 length: 15 residues. The germline V gene encodes CDR1 SGHRS and CDR2 YFSETQ. Looking up the rest from reference TRBV5-1 and TRBJ1-2 gives the full variable domain: KAGVTQTPRYLIKTRGQQVTLSCSPISGHRSVSWYQQTPGQGLQFLFEYFSETQRNKGNFPGRFSGRQFSNSRSEMNVSTLELGDSALYLCASSIPGQGTYGYTFGSGTRLTVV.

This chain joins TRBV10-3 and TRBJ2-3; tentatively, D is TRBD1 or TRBD2 (5 bases each). Germline V gives CDR1 ENHRY, CDR2 SYGVKD. The CDR3 is 13 amino acids. V lost 8 bases and J 4 bases, leaving 13 bases between the germline ends. CDR3 in amino acids: CAIRVGESDTQYF. CDR3 DNA sequence: TGTGCCATCCGAGTGGGGGAGTCAGATACGCAGTATTTT.

The chain links TRBV15 to TRBJ2-7; TRBD1 matches 8 bases. This CDR3 has 15 residues. CDR1 and CDR2 (germline): LNHNV, YYDKDF (reference sequence). The ends lost 0 bases at V and 3 bases at J; junction bases unmatched: 4. CDR3 sequence (DNA): TGTGCCACCAGCAGAGATCTGGACAGGGTCTACGAGCAGTACTTC. This codes for CATSRDLDRVYEQYF.

The V and J genes are TRBV11-2 and TRBJ1-6; D gene ambiguous. V gave up 1 base and J gave up 0 bases, with 10 bases separating them. CDR1 is SGHAT, CDR2 FQNNGV, per germline. The CDR3 is 17 residues long. CDR3 bases: TGTGCCAGCAGCTTAGGCAAATTGAGCTCCTATAATTCACCCCTCCACTTT. It codes for CASSLGKLSSYNSPLHF.